The T cell receptor (beta chain) described here comes from a study of tumor T cells in aggressive B-cell lymphoma. The CDR3 runs to 16 residues. Per germline, CDR1 MDHEN and CDR2 SYDVKM. J gave up 2 bases and V 4 bases, and 9 bases lay outside the gene matches. The data were produced by immunoSEQ multiplex PCR, yet TCRdb's version contains in-frame clones alone and is incomplete. The data show about 3,000 clones, 65% to 90% seen once. This clone was counted a single time. The specimen was tumor tissue. The V gene is TRBV28, the J gene TRBJ2-5, with 8 bases lining up with TRBD2. The sequence was obtained from an adult with diffuse large B cell lymphoma. The CDR3 DNA sequence: TGTGCCAGCAGTTCCCAAGCGGGGGCTTTACAAGAGACCCAGTACTTC. It is translated as CASSSQAGALQETQYF.